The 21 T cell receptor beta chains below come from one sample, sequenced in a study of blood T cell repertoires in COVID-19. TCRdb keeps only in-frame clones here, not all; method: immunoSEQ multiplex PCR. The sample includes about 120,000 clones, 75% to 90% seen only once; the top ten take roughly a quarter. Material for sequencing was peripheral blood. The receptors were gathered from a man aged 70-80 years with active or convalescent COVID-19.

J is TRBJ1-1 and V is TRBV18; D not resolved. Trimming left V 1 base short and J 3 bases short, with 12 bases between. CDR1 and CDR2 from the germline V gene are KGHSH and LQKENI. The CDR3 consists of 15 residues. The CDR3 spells CASSPLSGWDTEAFF. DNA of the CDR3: TGTGCCAGCTCACCACTCTCGGGGTGGGACACTGAAGCTTTCTTT.

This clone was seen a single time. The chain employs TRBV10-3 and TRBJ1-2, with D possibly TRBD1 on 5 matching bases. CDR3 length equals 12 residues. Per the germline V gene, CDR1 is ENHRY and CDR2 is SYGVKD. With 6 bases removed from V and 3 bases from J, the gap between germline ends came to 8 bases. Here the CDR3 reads CAIRTVDYGYTF. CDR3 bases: TGTGCCATCAGGACAGTTGACTATGGCTACACCTTC.

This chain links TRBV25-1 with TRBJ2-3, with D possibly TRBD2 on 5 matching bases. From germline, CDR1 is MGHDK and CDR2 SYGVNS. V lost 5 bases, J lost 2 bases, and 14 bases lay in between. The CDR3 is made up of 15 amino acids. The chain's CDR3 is CASSQTMTTTDTQYF. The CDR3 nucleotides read TGTGCCAGCAGTCAAACCATGACTACCACAGATACGCAGTATTTT.

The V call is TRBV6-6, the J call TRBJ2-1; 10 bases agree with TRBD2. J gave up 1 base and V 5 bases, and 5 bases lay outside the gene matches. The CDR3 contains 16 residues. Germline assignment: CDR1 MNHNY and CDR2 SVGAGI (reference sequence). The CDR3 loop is CASSAKREGSYNEQFF. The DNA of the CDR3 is TGTGCCAGCAGTGCCAAGCGGGAGGGGTCCTACAATGAGCAGTTCTTC.

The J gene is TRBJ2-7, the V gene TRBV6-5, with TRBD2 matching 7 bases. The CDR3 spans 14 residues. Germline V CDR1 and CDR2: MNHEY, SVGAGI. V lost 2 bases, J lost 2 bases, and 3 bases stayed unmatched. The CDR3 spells CASSYSGATYEQYF. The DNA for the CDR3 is TGTGCCAGCAGTTACAGCGGGGCGACCTACGAGCAGTACTTC.

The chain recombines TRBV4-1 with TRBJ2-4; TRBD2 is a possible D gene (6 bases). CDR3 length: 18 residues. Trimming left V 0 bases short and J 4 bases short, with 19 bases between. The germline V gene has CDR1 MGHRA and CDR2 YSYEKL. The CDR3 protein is CASSQDRPGAGRKNIQYF. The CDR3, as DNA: TGCGCCAGCAGCCAAGATCGTCCAGGCGCGGGACGAAAAAACATTCAGTACTTC.

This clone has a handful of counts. The DNA of the CDR3 is TGTGCCAGCAGCCAAGATGGGGCAGGGTTTTATATGGGAACTGAAGCTTTCTTT. Protein sequence: CASSQDGAGFYMGTEAFF. V is TRBV14 and J is TRBJ1-1; the D gene is possibly TRBD1 (5 bases). V dropped 0 bases and J dropped 5 bases, with 22 bases sitting between them. The CDR3 extends over 18 amino acids. The germline CDR1 and CDR2 sequences are SGHDN and FVKESK.

The CDR3 reads CASSIWGHRVYGQSYEQYF. The CDR3 region has the DNA TGTGCCAGTAGTATATGGGGGCACAGGGTTTACGGGCAATCCTACGAGCAGTACTTC. The chain recombines TRBV19 with TRBJ2-7; tentative D call: TRBD1 (6 bases). This CDR3 region has 19 residues. Germline CDR1 reads LNHDA; CDR2 reads SQIVND (reference sequence). V lost 2 bases to trimming and J lost 1 base, with 24 bases between them.

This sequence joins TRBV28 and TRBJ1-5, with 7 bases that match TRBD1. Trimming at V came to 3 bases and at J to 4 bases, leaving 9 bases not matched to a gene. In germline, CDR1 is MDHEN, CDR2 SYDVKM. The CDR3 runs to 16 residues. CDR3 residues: CASSFSTGAGNQPQHF. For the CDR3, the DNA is TGTGCCAGCAGTTTCTCAACAGGGGCGGGAAATCAGCCCCAGCATTTT. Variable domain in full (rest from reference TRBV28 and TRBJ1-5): DVKVTQSSRYLVKRTGEKVFLECVQDMDHENMFWYRQDPGLGLRLIYFSYDVKMKEKGDIPEGYSVSREKKERFSLILESASTNQTSMYLCASSFSTGAGNQPQHFGDGTRLSIL.

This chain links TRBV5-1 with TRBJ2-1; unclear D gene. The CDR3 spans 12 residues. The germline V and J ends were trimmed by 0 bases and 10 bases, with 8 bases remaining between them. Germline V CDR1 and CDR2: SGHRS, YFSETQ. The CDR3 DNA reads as TGCGCCAGCAGCTTGGTTCTGAGGGAGCAGTTCTTC. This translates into CASSLVLREQFF.

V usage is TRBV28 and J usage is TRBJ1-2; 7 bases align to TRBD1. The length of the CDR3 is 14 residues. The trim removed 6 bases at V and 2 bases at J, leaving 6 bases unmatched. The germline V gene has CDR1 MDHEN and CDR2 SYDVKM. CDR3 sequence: CASRTGQVNYGYTF. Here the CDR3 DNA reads TGTGCCAGCAGGACCGGACAGGTGAACTATGGCTACACCTTC.

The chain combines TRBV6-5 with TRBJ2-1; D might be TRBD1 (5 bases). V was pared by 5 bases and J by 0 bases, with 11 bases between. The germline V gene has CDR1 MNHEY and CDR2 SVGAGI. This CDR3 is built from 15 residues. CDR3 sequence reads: CASSLQGSSYNEQFF. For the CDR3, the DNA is TGTGCCAGCAGTCTGCAGGGCAGCTCCTACAATGAGCAGTTCTTC.

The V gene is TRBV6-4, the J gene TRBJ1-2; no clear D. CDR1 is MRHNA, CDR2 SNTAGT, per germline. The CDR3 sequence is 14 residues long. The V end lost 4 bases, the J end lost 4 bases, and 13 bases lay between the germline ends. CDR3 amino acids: CASSVGSAGYGYTF. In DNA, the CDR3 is TGTGCCAGCAGTGTTGGGTCCGCGGGCTATGGCTACACCTTC.

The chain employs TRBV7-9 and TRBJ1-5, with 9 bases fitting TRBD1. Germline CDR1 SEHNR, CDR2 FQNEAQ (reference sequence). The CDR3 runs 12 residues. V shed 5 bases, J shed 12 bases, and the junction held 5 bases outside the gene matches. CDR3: CASSLGTGLQHF. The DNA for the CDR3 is TGTGCCAGCAGCCTAGGGACAGGGCTCCAGCATTTT.

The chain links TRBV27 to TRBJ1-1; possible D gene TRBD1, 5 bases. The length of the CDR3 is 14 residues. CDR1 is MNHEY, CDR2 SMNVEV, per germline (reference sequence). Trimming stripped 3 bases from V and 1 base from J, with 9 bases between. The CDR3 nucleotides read TGTGCCAGCAGTTTGGGGGGAACGAACACTGAAGCTTTCTTT. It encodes CASSLGGTNTEAFF.

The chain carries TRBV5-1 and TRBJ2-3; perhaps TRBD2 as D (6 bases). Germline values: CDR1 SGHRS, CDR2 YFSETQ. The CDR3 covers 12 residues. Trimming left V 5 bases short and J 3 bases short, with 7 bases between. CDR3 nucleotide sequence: TGCGCCAGCAGGGAGGGAACAGATACGCAGTATTTT. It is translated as CASREGTDTQYF.

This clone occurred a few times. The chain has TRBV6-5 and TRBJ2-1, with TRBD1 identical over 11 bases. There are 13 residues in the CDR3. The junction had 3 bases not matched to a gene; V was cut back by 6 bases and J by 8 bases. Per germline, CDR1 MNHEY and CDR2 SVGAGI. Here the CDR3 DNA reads TGTGCCAGCAGCCTGGACAGGGGGCATGAGCAGTTCTTC. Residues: CASSLDRGHEQFF.

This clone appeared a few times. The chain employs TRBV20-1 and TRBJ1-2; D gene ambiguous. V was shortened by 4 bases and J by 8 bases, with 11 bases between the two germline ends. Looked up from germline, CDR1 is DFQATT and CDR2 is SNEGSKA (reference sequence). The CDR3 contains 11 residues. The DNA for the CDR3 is TGCAGTGCTAAGTCCTGGAGAGGCTACACCTTC. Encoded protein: CSAKSWRGYTF.

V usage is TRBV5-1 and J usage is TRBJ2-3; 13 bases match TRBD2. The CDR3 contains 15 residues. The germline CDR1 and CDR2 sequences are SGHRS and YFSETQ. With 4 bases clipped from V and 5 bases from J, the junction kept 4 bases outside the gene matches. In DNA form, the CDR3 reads TGCGCCAGCAGCCCCGGACTAGCGGGAGTAGATACGCAGTATTTT. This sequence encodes CASSPGLAGVDTQYF.

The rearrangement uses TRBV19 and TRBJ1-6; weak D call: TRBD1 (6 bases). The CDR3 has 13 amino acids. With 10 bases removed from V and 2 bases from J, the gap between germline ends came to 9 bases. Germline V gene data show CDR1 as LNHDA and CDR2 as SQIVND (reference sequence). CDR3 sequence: CATGDTYNSPLHF. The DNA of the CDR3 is TGTGCCACTGGGGACACCTATAATTCACCCCTCCACTTT. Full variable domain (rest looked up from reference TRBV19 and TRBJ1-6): DGGITQSPKYLFRKEGQNVTLSCEQNLNHDAMYWYRQDPGQGLRLIYYSQIVNDFQKGDIAEGYSVSREKKESFPLTVTSAQKNPTAFYLCATGDTYNSPLHFGNGTRLTVT.

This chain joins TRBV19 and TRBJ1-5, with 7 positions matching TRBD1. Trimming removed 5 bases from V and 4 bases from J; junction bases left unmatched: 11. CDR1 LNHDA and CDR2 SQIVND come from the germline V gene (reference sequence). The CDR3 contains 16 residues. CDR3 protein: CASSLSTGRENQPQHF. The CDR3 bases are TGTGCCAGTAGTCTATCGACAGGGCGAGAGAATCAGCCCCAGCATTTT.